This T cell receptor beta chain was retrieved from a study of blood T cell repertoires in COVID-19. TCRdb's table, derived via immunoSEQ multiplex PCR, lists solely in-frame clones and lacks some. The repertoire holds some 140,000 clones, with approximately 82% as singletons. The germline V gene encodes CDR1 SGHTA and CDR2 FQGNSA. The CDR3 is 14 amino acids. The V end was cut by 0 bases, the J end by 6 bases, with 12 bases between. The rearrangement links TRBV7-2 to TRBJ2-7; tentative D call: TRBD2 (5 bases). This clonotype was obtained from a man aged 55 to 69 who had recovered from COVID-19. Sequencing used peripheral blood. In nucleotides, the CDR3 is TGTGCCAGCAGCTTAGCACGGGGTGGTGGCGAGCAGTACTTC. This translates into CASSLARGGGEQYF.